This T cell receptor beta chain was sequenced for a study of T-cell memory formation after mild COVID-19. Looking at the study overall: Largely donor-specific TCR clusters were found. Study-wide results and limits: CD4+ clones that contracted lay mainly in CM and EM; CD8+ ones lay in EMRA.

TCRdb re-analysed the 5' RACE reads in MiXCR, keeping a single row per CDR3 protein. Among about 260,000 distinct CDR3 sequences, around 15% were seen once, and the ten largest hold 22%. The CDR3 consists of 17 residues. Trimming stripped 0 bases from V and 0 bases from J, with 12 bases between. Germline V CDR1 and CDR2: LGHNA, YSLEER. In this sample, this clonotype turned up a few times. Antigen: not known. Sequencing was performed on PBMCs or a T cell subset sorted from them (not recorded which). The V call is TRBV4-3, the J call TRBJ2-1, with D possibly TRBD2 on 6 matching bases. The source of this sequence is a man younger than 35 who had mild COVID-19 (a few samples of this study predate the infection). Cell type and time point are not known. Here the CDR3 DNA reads TGCGCCAGCAGCCAAGATTCGCGCGGGGCCTCCTACAATGAGCAGTTCTTC. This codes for CASSQDSRGASYNEQFF.